This T cell receptor (beta chain) stems from a study of T cell responses to AZD1222 COVID-19 vaccine. Findings and limits, study-wide: Seropositive at baseline were only a handful of AZD1222 recipients.

With regard to this clone: Its target is not known.

Trimming removed 1 base at V and 3 bases at J, with 11 bases between. This CDR3 comprises 14 residues. Germline CDR1 reads SGHRS; CDR2 reads YFSETQ. Using immunoSEQ multiplex PCR, the repertoire was profiled, and TCRdb retains in-frame clones only, with some absent. The repertoire includes roughly 150,000 clones, around 90% of them detected once, and under 2.5% sits in the top ten. J is TRBJ2-7 and V is TRBV5-1; tentative D call: TRBD1 (6 bases). Sequences were derived from peripheral blood, sampled on day 0 of AZD1222 vaccination. The receptor was derived from an adult in good health. The chain's CDR3 is CASSLPGQNYEQYF. In nucleotides, the CDR3 is TGCGCCAGCAGCTTGCCGGGACAAAACTACGAGCAGTACTTC.